Listed here is a single T cell receptor beta chain. Its antigen is still unknown. Per-base quality was not reported, and no clone a single base away is much larger than it. The data stem from a study of T cell repertoires in cytomegalovirus infection (dated by TCRdb to the late 2010s). Context from the whole study: Recently identified HLA-C-restricted CMV epitopes, whose presentation resists viral immunomodulation, were targeted by peptide stimulations together with well-studied HLA-B-restricted epitopes. Because public TCR beta signatures pointed to carriage of CMV infection together with the matching HLA type, the HLA type of each donor mattered for the analysis.

Reading the label with the study, this specimen's treatment or condition is: in vitro stimulation with specific CMV peptide epitopes to enrich CMV-specific T cells. Points the paper makes about the study in general: In both this cohort and an independent 352-donor cohort, the cumulative frequency of public TCR beta family members distinguished carriers of CMV infection plus the relevant HLA type. In the ex vivo response, HLA-C-restricted CMV-specific TCR beta clonotypes were dominant, and in two of eight donors the single most frequent clonotype came from this HLA-C-restricted group.

Sequenced on an Illumina HiSeq 1500. TCRdb cleaned the public reads at Q25 with fastp, built clones with MiXCR and kept in-frame beta chains. Rows matching on CDR3 protein sequence are summarized as one entry with the most common DNA and genes. The sample records about 110,000 distinct CDR3 sequences, roughly 41% of which are singletons. The ten biggest clones cover about 76% of the sample. The germline V gene provides CDR1 KGHDR and CDR2 SFDVKD. Reading from cysteine to phenylalanine, the CDR3 counts 14 amino acids. Of all the DNA, just the CDR3 is kept, 42 bases in frame from base 1. At the junction V is shortened by 4 bases and J by 0 bases, with 7 bases in between.

The clonotype originates from a human donor in good health (CMV status not recorded). Some clones in this sample may be carry-over from other donors' samples. Specimen: CD8+ T cells from cultured PBMCs, collected from culture after CMV antigen stimulation. Recombination connected TRBV24-1 to TRBJ2-3; possibly the D gene is TRBD2, per 5 matching bases. The CDR3 protein: CATSDGESTDTQYF. The DNA sequence is TGTGCCACCAGTGACGGGGAGAGCACAGATACGCAGTATTTT.